Shown below are 23 T cell receptor beta chains from a single sample sequenced in a study of identifying expanded T cells in peripheral blood. Sequencing was performed with immunoSEQ multiplex PCR; in TCRdb, only in-frame clones are kept and a portion is missing. The sample has approximately 110,000 clones, 88% seen once. Sequencing was carried out using blood. All receptors come from a person aged 18 to 75 in good health.

CDR3 sequence (DNA): TGTGCCAGTAGTATATTTAGAGGAGTTTGGCATTTT. Translation gives CASSIFRGVWHF. The V and J genes are TRBV19 and TRBJ1-5; D is ambiguous. The V end lost 2 bases, the J end lost 15 bases, and 14 bases lay between the germline ends. This CDR3 has 12 residues. Per germline, CDR1 LNHDA and CDR2 SQIVND (reference sequence).

The chain carries TRBV29-1 and TRBJ2-7, with TRBD2 as a possible D gene (7 bases). CDR3 length equals 14 residues. Germline V gene sequence: CDR1 SQVTM, CDR2 ANQGSEA. Trimming removed 7 bases at V and 6 bases at J, with 22 bases between. The CDR3 loop is CSANLRGGTAEQYF. Here the CDR3 DNA reads TGCAGCGCGAACCTCAGGGGAGGGACGGCCGAGCAGTACTTC.

The chain carries TRBV27 and TRBJ1-2; no reliable D call. V was cut by 2 bases and J by 8 bases, with 15 bases left in between. Germline V gene lookup returns CDR1 MNHEY and CDR2 SMNVEV (reference sequence). The CDR3 is 14 residues long. The chain's CDR3 is CASSLRSGSGGYTF. CDR3 sequence (DNA): TGTGCCAGCAGTTTAAGGTCGGGCAGCGGCGGCTACACCTTC.

The chain employs TRBV29-1 and TRBJ1-2, with 10 bases that match TRBD1. With 6 bases clipped from V and 6 bases from J, the junction kept 10 bases outside the gene matches. The CDR3 is 14 residues long. Germline CDR1 is SQVTM and CDR2 is ANQGSEA. This CDR3 is CSVETSTGGDGYTF. The CDR3 nucleotides read TGCAGCGTAGAAACCTCGACAGGGGGCGATGGCTACACCTTC.

The rearrangement links TRBV29-1 to TRBJ1-1; D is perhaps TRBD1 (6 bases). Germline CDR1 SQVTM, CDR2 ANQGSEA. V was pared by 4 bases and J by 4 bases, with 13 bases between. CDR3 length: 13 residues. The CDR3 sequence is CSVAGGAGTEAFF. Here the CDR3 DNA reads TGCAGCGTTGCCGGGGGCGCGGGCACTGAAGCTTTCTTT.

V usage is TRBV28 and J usage is TRBJ1-5; D unresolved. The CDR3 is made up of 16 amino acids. The V end lost 7 bases, the J end lost 0 bases, and 16 bases lay between the germline ends. CDR1 and CDR2 from the germline V gene are MDHEN and SYDVKM. The CDR3 is CASTPPQSHSNQPQHF. The CDR3 DNA reads TGTGCCAGCACCCCTCCCCAGAGCCATAGCAATCAGCCCCAGCATTTT.

V is TRBV2 and J is TRBJ2-2, with TRBD2 matching over 10 bases. Germline V gives CDR1 SNHLY, CDR2 FYNNEI. Losses at the gene ends were 4 bases for V and 7 bases for J; bases not matched to a gene: 9. The CDR3 runs to 16 residues. CDR3 sequence reads: CASSGDSGRFGGELFF. For the CDR3, the DNA is TGTGCCAGCAGTGGTGATAGCGGGAGGTTTGGCGGGGAGCTGTTTTTT.

The chain employs TRBV6-5 and TRBJ1-1, with TRBD1 identical over 8 bases. Germline loops: CDR1 MNHEY, CDR2 SVGAGI. Trimming at V came to 7 bases and at J to 1 base, leaving 8 bases not matched to a gene. The CDR3 totals 15 residues. The CDR3 DNA follows: TGTGCCAGCACCGCGATGGGGACAGGGAACACTGAAGCTTTCTTT. This encodes CASTAMGTGNTEAFF.

The chain uses TRBV13 and TRBJ1-1; 7 bases fit TRBD1. V shed 5 bases and J 12 bases; nucleotides not matched to a gene: 18. The CDR3 sequence is 15 residues long. The germline V gene encodes CDR1 PRHDT and CDR2 FYEKMQ (reference sequence). CDR3 nucleotides: TGTGCCAGCAGCCCCAGATACCGACAGGGTACGGAGACTTTCTTT. Protein: CASSPRYRQGTETFF.

In its sample, this clone was seen a few times. The chain carries TRBV10-2 and TRBJ2-7; D tentatively fits TRBD1 or TRBD2 (5 bases each). This CDR3 has 13 residues. The ends were cut back, 0 bases at V and 3 bases at J, with 6 bases in the middle. From germline, CDR1 is WSHSY and CDR2 SAAADI. The DNA of the CDR3 is TGCGCCAGCAGTGAGTCGGGGGTCTACGAGCAGTACTTC. This translates into CASSESGVYEQYF.

The chain's CDR3 is CASSLVGSTDTQYF. The CDR3 DNA follows: TGCGCCAGCAGCTTGGTAGGGTCCACAGATACGCAGTATTTT. The V and J genes are TRBV5-1 and TRBJ2-3; no clear D gene. CDR1 SGHRS and CDR2 YFSETQ come from the germline V gene. With 0 bases removed from V and 2 bases from J, the gap between germline ends came to 7 bases. The CDR3 is 14 amino acids. The full variable domain, its missing parts supplied by reference TRBV5-1 and TRBJ2-3, is KAGVTQTPRYLIKTRGQQVTLSCSPISGHRSVSWYQQTPGQGLQFLFEYFSETQRNKGNFPGRFSGRQFSNSRSEMNVSTLELGDSALYLCASSLVGSTDTQYFGPGTRLTVL.

This chain connects TRBV11-3 to TRBJ2-1; TRBD2 is a possible D gene (5 bases). V was shortened by 4 bases and J by 7 bases, with 17 bases between the two germline ends. CDR3 length: 15 residues. Germline CDR1 reads SGHNT; CDR2 reads YENEEA. The CDR3: CASSSPGSVRNEQFF. CDR3 DNA sequence: TGTGCCAGCAGCTCCCCCGGTAGCGTAAGAAATGAGCAGTTCTTC.

The chain links TRBV6-5 to TRBJ2-7; perhaps TRBD1 as D (6 bases). Germline assignment: CDR1 MNHEY and CDR2 SVGAGI. The length of the CDR3 is 13 residues. V dropped 4 bases and J dropped 6 bases, with 13 bases sitting between them. The CDR3: CASSSTQGTEQYF. The CDR3 nucleotides read TGTGCCAGCAGTTCCACACAGGGAACCGAGCAGTACTTC.

The J gene is TRBJ2-2, the V gene TRBV5-4; TRBD2 is a possible D gene (5 bases). Germline assignment: CDR1 SGHNT and CDR2 YYREEE (reference sequence). The CDR3 has 13 residues. V lost 5 bases and J 4 bases, leaving 9 bases between the germline ends. The CDR3 DNA is TGTGCCAGCAGGACTACGCCCACCGGGGAGCTGTTTTTT. It is translated as CASRTTPTGELFF.

The rearrangement joins TRBV28 to TRBJ1-5, with 9 bases that match TRBD1. Trimming cost V 4 bases and J 5 bases; bases outside gene matches: 9. CDR3 size: 16 residues. CDR1 and CDR2 from the germline V gene are MDHEN and SYDVKM. Written as DNA, the CDR3 is TGTGCCAGCAGTTCGCTCAGACAGGGGGGTTATCAGCCCCAGCATTTT. Translating gives CASSSLRQGGYQPQHF. Filled out from reference TRBV28 and TRBJ1-5, the complete variable domain reads DVKVTQSSRYLVKRTGEKVFLECVQDMDHENMFWYRQDPGLGLRLIYFSYDVKMKEKGDIPEGYSVSREKKERFSLILESASTNQTSMYLCASSSLRQGGYQPQHFGDGTRLSIL.

This clone came up once. The rearrangement links TRBV19 to TRBJ2-7; 12 nucleotides align to TRBD2. The CDR3 extends over 16 amino acids. V was clipped by 4 bases and J by 2 bases; unmatched bases: 6. Germline loops: CDR1 LNHDA, CDR2 SQIVND (reference sequence). The CDR3 DNA reads TGTGCCAGTAGTACCCGGACTAGCGGGGAAACCTACGAGCAGTACTTC. It codes for CASSTRTSGETYEQYF.

This clone was detected only once. The chain joins TRBV15 to TRBJ2-7; a weak D match, TRBD1 (5 bases). Germline V gives CDR1 LNHNV, CDR2 YYDKDF (reference sequence). CDR3 length: 15 residues. The V and J ends lost 3 bases and 1 base respectively, with 13 bases between them. CDR3 DNA: TGTGCCACCAGCAGCGACAGTCTGGAATCCTACGAGCAGTACTTC. Encoded protein: CATSSDSLESYEQYF.

The gene calls are TRBV6-6 and TRBJ1-2; D remains unclear. The CDR3 length is 13 residues. Germline V gene data show CDR1 as MNHNY and CDR2 as SVGAGI (reference sequence). CDR3 sequence reads: CSLWAAGVKGYTF. The CDR3 DNA is TGTTCTCTTTGGGCGGCCGGCGTTAAGGGCTACACCTTC.

This chain uses TRBV28 with TRBJ2-7, with a possible D match to TRBD1 (6 bases). Germline V gene lookup returns CDR1 MDHEN and CDR2 SYDVKM. V was cut by 3 bases and J by 3 bases, with 9 bases left in between. CDR3 length: 13 amino acids. The CDR3 region is CASSLGQIYEQYF. CDR3 bases: TGTGCCAGCAGTTTGGGACAAATCTACGAGCAGTACTTC.

This chain joins TRBV18 and TRBJ1-2; possible D gene TRBD1, 5 bases. V was pared by 0 bases and J by 3 bases, with 11 bases between. The CDR3 totals 15 residues. Germline V lookup: CDR1 KGHSH, CDR2 LQKENI. The chain's CDR3 is CASSPPGRVDYGYTF. The CDR3 DNA sequence: TGTGCCAGCTCACCACCGGGCAGGGTTGACTATGGCTACACCTTC. Full variable domain (missing parts from reference TRBV18 and TRBJ1-2): NAGVMQNPRHLVRRRGQEARLRCSPMKGHSHVYWYRQLPEEGLKFMVYLQKENIIDESGMPKERFSAEFPKEGPSILRIQQVVRGDSAAYFCASSPPGRVDYGYTFGSGTRLTVV.

The chain joins TRBV5-1 to TRBJ2-1; 10 positions match TRBD2. Germline loops: CDR1 SGHRS, CDR2 YFSETQ. J gave up 7 bases and V 2 bases, and 6 bases lay outside the gene matches. The CDR3 totals 15 residues. The CDR3 DNA is TGCGCCAGCAGCTTAAGGACTAGCGGAGGGAATGAGCAGTTCTTC. Amino acid sequence: CASSLRTSGGNEQFF.

V gene TRBV6-4 combines with J gene TRBJ1-2, with TRBD1 as a possible D gene (6 bases). This CDR3 contains 16 residues. The germline V gene has CDR1 MRHNA and CDR2 SNTAGT. Trimming took 7 bases from V and 3 from J, leaving 21 bases between them. This CDR3 reads CASMRTPQGLDYGYTF. CDR3 nucleotides: TGTGCCAGCATGCGAACCCCTCAGGGGCTGGACTATGGCTACACCTTC.

The CDR3 DNA reads as TGTGCCAGCTCACTCGGACTGGGCTCTGACGAGCAGTACTTC. Translating gives CASSLGLGSDEQYF. The chain is built from TRBV18 and TRBJ2-7, with D possibly matching TRBD2 (5 bases). Germline CDR1 is KGHSH and CDR2 is LQKENI. Trimming took off 4 bases at V and 5 bases at J, with 15 bases between the two ends. The CDR3 runs 14 residues.